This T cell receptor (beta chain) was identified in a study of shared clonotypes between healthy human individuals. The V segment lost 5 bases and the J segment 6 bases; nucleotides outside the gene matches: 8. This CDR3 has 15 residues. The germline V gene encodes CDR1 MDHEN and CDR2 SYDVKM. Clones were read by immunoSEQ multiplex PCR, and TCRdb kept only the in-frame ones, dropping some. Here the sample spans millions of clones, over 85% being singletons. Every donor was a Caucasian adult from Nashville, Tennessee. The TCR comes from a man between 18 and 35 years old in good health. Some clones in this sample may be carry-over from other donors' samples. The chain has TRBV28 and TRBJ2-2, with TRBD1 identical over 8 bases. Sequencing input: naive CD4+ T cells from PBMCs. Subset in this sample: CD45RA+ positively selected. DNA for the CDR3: TGTGCCAGCAGTCACGGACAGGGCTGGGCCGGGGAGCTGTTTTTT. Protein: CASSHGQGWAGELFF.